This T cell receptor (beta chain) was sequenced in a study of OX40 agonist ivuxolimab in advanced cancers. Overall study results and limits: Some nonresponders also had low normalized T-cell clonal expansion.

This clone has only one observation. Its antigen is as yet unknown. The protocol was immunoSEQ multiplex PCR, while the TCRdb copy is restricted to in-frame clones and leaves out a portion. The profile shows about 73,000 clones, just under 90% of them singletons. Trimming shortened V by 2 bases and J by 4 bases, and 11 bases separated the two germline ends. The germline V gene encodes CDR1 MGHRA and CDR2 YSYEKL. The CDR3 loop spans 14 amino acids. Sequenced here: CD4+ or CD8+ T cells sorted from blood, sampled in a trial of the OX40 agonist ivuxolimab. The sequence was obtained from an adult with an advanced solid tumor such as melanoma, head and neck, liver or kidney cancer. The V gene is TRBV4-1, the J gene TRBJ2-5, with D uncertain. The CDR3 here is CASSQPGLPETQYF. The CDR3 DNA sequence: TGCGCCAGCAGCCAACCCGGGCTTCCAGAGACCCAGTACTTC.